This T cell receptor beta chain was observed in a study of blood T cell repertoires in COVID-19. In the original analysis: How many nucleated cells were present was estimated from reference gene primer amplification. Sequencing was performed with immunoSEQ multiplex PCR; in TCRdb, only in-frame clones are kept and a portion is missing. Clonal size and the V and J genes are those of that table, whereas D and trimming came from the DNA. The profile shows hundreds of thousands of clones, 65% to 90% of them singletons. V gave up 3 bases and J gave up 0 bases, with 12 bases separating them. This CDR3 is 15 amino acids long. Germline loops: CDR1 MNHNS, CDR2 SASEGT.

This clonotype was obtained from a man aged 50 or older with COVID-19, enrolled during active disease. The rearrangement joins TRBV6-1 to TRBJ2-7, with D perhaps TRBD2 (6 bases). Sequencing was performed on peripheral blood. DNA for the CDR3: TGTGCCAGCAGTGATGCGGGGCGAAACTCCTACGAGCAGTACTTC. This encodes CASSDAGRNSYEQYF.